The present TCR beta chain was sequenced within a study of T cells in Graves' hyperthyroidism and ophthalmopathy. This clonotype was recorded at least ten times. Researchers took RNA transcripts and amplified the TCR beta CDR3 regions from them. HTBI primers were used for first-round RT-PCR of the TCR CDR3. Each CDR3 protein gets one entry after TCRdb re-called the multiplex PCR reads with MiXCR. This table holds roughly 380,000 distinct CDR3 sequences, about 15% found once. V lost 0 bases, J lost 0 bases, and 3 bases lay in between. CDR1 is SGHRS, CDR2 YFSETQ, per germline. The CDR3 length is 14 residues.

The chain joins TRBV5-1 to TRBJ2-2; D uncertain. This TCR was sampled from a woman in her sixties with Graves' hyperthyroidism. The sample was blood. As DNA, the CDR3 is TGCGCCAGCAGCTTGGCAGCGAACACCGGGGAGCTGTTTTTT. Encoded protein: CASSLAANTGELFF.